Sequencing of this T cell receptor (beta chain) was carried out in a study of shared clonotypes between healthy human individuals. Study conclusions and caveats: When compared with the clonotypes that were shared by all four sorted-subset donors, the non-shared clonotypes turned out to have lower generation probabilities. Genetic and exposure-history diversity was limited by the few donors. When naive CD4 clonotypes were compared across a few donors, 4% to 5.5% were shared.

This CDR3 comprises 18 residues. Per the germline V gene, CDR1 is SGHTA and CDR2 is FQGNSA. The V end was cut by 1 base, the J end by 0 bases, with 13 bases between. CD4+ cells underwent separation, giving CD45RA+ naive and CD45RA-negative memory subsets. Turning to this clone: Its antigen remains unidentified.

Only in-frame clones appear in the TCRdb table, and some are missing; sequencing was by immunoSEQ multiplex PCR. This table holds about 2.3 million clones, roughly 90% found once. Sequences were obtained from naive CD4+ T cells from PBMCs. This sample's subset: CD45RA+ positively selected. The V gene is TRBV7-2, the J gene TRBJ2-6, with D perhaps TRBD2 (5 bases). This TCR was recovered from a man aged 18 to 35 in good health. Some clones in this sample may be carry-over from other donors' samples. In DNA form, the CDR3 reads TGTGCCAGCAGCTTAGTAGGCGGGCGGAACTCTGGGGCCAACGTCCTGACTTTC. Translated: CASSLVGGRNSGANVLTF.